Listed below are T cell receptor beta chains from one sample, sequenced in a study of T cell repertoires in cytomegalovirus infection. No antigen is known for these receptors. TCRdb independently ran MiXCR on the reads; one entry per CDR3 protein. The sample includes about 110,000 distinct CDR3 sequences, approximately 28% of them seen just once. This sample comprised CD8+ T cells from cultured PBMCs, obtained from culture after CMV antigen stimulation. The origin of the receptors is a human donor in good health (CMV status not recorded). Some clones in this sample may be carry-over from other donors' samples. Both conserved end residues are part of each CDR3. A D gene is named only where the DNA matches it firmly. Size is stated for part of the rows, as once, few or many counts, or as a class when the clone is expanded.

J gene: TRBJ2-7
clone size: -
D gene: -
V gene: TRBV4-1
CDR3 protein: CASSQVGWRSYEQYF
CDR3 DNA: TGCGCCAGCAGCCAAGTAGGCTGGCGCTCCTACGAGCAGTACTTC

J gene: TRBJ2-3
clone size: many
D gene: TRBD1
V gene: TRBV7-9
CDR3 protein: CASSWDRDTDTQYF
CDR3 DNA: TGTGCCAGCAGCTGGGACAGGGACACAGATACGCAGTATTTT

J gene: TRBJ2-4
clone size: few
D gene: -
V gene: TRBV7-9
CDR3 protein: CASSLGLNIQYF
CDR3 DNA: TGTGCCAGCAGCTTAGGGCTTAACATTCAGTACTTC

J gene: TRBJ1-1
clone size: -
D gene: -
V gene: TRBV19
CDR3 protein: CASSIVILGNTEAFF
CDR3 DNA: TGTGCCAGTAGTATAGTAATCTTGGGGAACACTGAAGCTTTCTTT

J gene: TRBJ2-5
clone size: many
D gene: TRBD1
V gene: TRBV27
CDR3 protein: CASSRQGFSRETQYF
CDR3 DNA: TGTGCCAGCAGTCGACAGGGATTTTCGCGAGAGACCCAGTACTTC

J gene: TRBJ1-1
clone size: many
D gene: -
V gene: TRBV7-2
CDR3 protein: CASSLVRTEAFF
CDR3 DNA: TGTGCCAGCAGCTTAGTCAGGACTGAAGCTTTCTTT

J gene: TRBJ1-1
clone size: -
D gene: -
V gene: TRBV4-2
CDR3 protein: CASSQEEDQGAFF
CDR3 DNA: TGTGCCAGCAGCCAAGAAGAGGACCAGGGAGCTTTCTTT

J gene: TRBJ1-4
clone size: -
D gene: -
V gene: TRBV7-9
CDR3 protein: CASSSSPPLRGENEKLFF
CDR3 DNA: TGTGCCAGCAGCTCTAGCCCCCCGCTGAGGGGGGAAAATGAAAAACTGTTTTTT

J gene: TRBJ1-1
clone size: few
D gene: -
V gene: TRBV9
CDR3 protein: CASSYGGPNTEAFF
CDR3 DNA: TGTGCCAGCAGCTACGGGGGCCCGAACACTGAAGCTTTCTTT

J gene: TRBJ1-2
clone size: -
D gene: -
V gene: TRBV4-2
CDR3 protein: CASSHGIYGYTF
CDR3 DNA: TGTGCCAGCAGCCACGGGATCTATGGCTACACCTTC

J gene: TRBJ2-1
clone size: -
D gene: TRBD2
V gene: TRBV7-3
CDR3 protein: CASSARLAGGLHEQFF
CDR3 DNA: TGTGCCAGCAGCGCCCGACTAGCGGGGGGACTACATGAGCAGTTCTTC

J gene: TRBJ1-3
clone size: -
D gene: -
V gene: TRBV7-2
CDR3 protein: CASSLEFGMGNTIYF
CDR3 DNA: TGTGCCAGCAGCTTAGAGTTTGGGATGGGAAACACCATATATTTT

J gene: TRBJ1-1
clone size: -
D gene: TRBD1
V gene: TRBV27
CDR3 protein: CASTGQADEAFF
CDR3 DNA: TGTGCCAGCACCGGACAGGCCGATGAAGCTTTCTTT

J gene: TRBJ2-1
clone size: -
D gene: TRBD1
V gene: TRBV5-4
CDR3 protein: CASSLSQGGQGHNEQFF
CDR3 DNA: TGTGCCAGCAGCTTATCCCAGGGGGGACAGGGCCACAATGAGCAGTTCTTC

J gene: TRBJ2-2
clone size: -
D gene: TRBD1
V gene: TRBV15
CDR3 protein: CATSNTLIKGAAGELFF
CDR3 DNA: TGTGCCACCAGCAACACCCTAATCAAGGGGGCGGCCGGGGAGCTGTTTTTT

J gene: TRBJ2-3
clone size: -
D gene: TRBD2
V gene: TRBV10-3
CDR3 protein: CAICETSSGGATDTQYF
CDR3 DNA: TGTGCCATCTGTGAGACGAGTAGCGGGGGGGCCACAGATACGCAGTATTTT

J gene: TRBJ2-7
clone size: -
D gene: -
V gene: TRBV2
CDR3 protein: CASSGQSYEQYF
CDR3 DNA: TGTGCCAGCAGTGGCCAGTCCTACGAGCAGTACTTC

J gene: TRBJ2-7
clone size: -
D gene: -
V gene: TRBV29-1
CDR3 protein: CSGLIQGPTYEQYF
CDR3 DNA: TGCAGCGGCCTCATACAGGGACCCACCTACGAGCAGTACTTC

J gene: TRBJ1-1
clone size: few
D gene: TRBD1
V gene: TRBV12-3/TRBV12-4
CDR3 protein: CASKKTGGNTEAFF
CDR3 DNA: TGTGCCAGCAAGAAGACAGGGGGGAACACTGAAGCTTTCTTT

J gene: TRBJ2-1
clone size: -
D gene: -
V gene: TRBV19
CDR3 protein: CASSTWGSYNEQFF
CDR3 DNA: TGTGCCAGTAGTACATGGGGCTCCTACAATGAGCAGTTCTTC

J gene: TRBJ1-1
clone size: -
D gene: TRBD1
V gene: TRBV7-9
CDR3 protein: CASSTRQGINTEAFF
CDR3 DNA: TGTGCCAGCAGCACCAGACAGGGGATAAACACTGAAGCTTTCTTT

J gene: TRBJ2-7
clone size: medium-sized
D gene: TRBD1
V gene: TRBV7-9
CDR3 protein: CASSQEGGFTYEQYF
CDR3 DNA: TGTGCCAGCAGCCAAGAAGGGGGCTTTACCTACGAGCAGTACTTC